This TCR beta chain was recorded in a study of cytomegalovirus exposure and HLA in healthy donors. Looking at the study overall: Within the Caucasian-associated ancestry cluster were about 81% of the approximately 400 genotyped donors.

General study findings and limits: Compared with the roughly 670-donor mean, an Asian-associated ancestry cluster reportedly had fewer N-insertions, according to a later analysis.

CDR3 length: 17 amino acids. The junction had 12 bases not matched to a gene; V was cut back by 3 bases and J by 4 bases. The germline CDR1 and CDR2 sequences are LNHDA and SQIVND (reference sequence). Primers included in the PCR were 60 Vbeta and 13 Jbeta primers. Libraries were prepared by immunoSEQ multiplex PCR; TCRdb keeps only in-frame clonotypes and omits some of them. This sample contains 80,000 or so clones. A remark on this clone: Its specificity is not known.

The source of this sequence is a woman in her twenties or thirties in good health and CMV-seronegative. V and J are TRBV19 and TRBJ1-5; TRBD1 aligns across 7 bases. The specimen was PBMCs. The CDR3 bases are TGTGCCAGTAGTATTAGAGTACAGGGGAATAGGAATCAGCCCCAGCATTTT. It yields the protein CASSIRVQGNRNQPQHF.